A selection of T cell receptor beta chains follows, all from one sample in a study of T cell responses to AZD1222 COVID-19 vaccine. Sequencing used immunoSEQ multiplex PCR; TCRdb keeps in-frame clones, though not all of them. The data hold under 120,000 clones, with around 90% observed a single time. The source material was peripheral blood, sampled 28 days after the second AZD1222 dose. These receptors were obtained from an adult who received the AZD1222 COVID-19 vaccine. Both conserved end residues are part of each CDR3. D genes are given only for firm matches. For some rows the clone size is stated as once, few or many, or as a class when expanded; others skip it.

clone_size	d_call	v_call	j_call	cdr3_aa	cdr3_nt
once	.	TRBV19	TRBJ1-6	CASSGQNKSRRRYNSPLHF	TGTGCCAGTAGTGGACAGAACAAATCACGGCGTCGCTATAATTCACCCCTCCACTTT
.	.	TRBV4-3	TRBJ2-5	CASSQVVYSGETQYF	TGCGCCAGCAGCCAAGTTGTTTATAGTGGAGAGACCCAGTACTTC
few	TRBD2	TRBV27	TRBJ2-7	CASSLSGTSLRYEQYF	TGTGCCAGCAGTTTATCGGGGACTAGCCTGAGGTACGAGCAGTACTTC
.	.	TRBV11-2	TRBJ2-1	CASTPRGEKHEQFF	TGTGCCAGCACCCCAAGGGGGGAGAAGCATGAGCAGTTCTTC
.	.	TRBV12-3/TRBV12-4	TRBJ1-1	CASSSKMNTEAFF	TGTGCCAGCAGTTCGAAGATGAACACTGAAGCTTTCTTT
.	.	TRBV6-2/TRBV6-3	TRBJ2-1	CASSYLTGLSPNDRNEQFF	TGTGCCAGCAGTTATCTGACGGGTCTTAGTCCTAATGACAGGAATGAGCAGTTCTTC
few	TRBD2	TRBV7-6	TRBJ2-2	CASSYWTSGSGGELFF	TGTGCCAGCAGCTATTGGACTAGCGGGAGTGGCGGGGAGCTGTTTTTT
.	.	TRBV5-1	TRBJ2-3	CASSLDGFRGTDTQYF	TGCGCCAGCAGCTTGGATGGGTTCAGGGGCACAGATACGCAGTATTTT
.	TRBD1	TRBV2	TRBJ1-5	CASSGETGRNQPQHF	TGTGCCAGCAGTGGAGAGACAGGGAGGAATCAGCCCCAGCATTTT
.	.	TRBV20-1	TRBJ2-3	CSALTPNTQYF	TGCAGTGCCCTAACACCAAATACGCAGTATTTT
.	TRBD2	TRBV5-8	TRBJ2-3	CASSVSQLAGGTDTQYF	TGTGCCAGCAGCGTCAGTCAACTAGCGGGGGGTACGGATACGCAGTATTTT
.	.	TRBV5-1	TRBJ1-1	CASRPPGQNTEAFF	TGCGCCAGCAGACCACCGGGACAGAACACTGAAGCTTTCTTT
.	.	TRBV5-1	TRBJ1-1	CASSLEGGPHEAFF	TGCGCCAGCAGCTTGGAAGGGGGTCCCCATGAAGCTTTCTTT
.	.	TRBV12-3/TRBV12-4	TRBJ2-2	CASSALNTGELFF	TGTGCCAGCAGTGCCCTGAACACCGGGGAGCTGTTTTTT
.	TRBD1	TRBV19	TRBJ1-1	CASTTRWTGENTEAFF	TGTGCCAGTACTACCCGATGGACAGGGGAGAACACTGAAGCTTTCTTT